The clone carrying this T cell receptor beta chain has a count of ten or more. This CDR3 has 13 amino acids. The V gene's germline CDR1 is KGHSH and CDR2 LQKENI. Trimming removed 4 bases from V and 2 bases from J, with 8 bases in between. The cDNA was generated by 5'RACE with 10-nucleotide random UMIs. TCRdb called the 5' RACE reads again in MiXCR, with one record for every CDR3 protein. Of tens of thousands of distinct CDR3 sequences listed, over 3.5% are singletons. This sample is drawn from a study of neurological immune-mediated disorders. Source material was 2 million unsorted PBMCs, stored at -80 °C in RNAlater.

The source of this sequence is a man between 60 and 70 years old with multiple sclerosis. J is TRBJ2-5 and V is TRBV18; no reliable D call. Input material: PBMCs. In nucleotides, the CDR3 is TGTGCCAGCTCACAAGGGCTACAAGAGACCCAGTACTTC. Translated: CASSQGLQETQYF.